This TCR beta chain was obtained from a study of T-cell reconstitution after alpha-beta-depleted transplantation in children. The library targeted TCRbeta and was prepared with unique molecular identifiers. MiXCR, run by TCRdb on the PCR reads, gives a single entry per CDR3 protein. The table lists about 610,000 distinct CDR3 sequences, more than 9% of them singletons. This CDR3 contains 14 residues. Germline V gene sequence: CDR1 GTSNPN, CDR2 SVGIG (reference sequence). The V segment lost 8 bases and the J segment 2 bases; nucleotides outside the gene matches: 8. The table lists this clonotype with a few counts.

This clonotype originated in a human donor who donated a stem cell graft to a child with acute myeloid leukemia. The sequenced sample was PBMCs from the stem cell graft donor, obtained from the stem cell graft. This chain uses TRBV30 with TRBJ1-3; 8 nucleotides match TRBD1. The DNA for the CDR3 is TGTGCCGGGGACAGGTATGGGCCTGGAAACACCATATATTTT. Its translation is CAGDRYGPGNTIYF.